This is a list of T cell receptor beta chains from one sample in a study of cytomegalovirus exposure and HLA in healthy donors. TCRdb keeps only in-frame clones here, not all; method: immunoSEQ multiplex PCR. The data show 130,000 or so clones, 60% to 85% seen once. The sample consisted of PBMCs. The receptors stem from a woman between 18 and 29 years old in good health and CMV-seronegative. Both conserved end residues are part of each CDR3. D genes are given only for firm matches. Clone sizes are given selectively: once, few, many, or a class where the clone is expanded.

d_call: TRBD2
j_call: TRBJ2-2
cdr3_length: 18
v_call: TRBV30
clone_size: -
cdr3_nt: TGTGCCTGGAGTGTACCCCCGGGACTAGCGGCGAACACCGGGGAGCTGTTTTTT
cdr3_aa: CAWSVPPGLAANTGELFF

d_call: -
j_call: TRBJ1-1
cdr3_length: 14
v_call: TRBV18
clone_size: -
cdr3_nt: TGTGCCAGCTCACAAGGGGGTTGGGGGACTGAAGCTTTCTTT
cdr3_aa: CASSQGGWGTEAFF

d_call: -
j_call: TRBJ2-7
cdr3_length: 14
v_call: TRBV7-2
clone_size: -
cdr3_nt: TGTGCCAGCAGCTCTAGGTGGGGAGGCTACGAGCAGTACTTC
cdr3_aa: CASSSRWGGYEQYF

d_call: TRBD1
j_call: TRBJ2-5
cdr3_length: 14
v_call: TRBV19
clone_size: -
cdr3_nt: TGTGCCAGTAGTATAGGACAGGGGGCTGAGACCCAGTACTTC
cdr3_aa: CASSIGQGAETQYF

d_call: -
j_call: TRBJ2-6
cdr3_length: 20
v_call: TRBV21-1
clone_size: -
cdr3_nt: TGTGCCAGCAGCAATAGTTTACGGACAGGGTTATTCTCTGGGGCCAACGTCCTGACTTTC
cdr3_aa: CASSNSLRTGLFSGANVLTF

d_call: -
j_call: TRBJ2-7
cdr3_length: 15
v_call: TRBV6-5
clone_size: few
cdr3_nt: TGTGCCAGCAATCCGGAGATCGCGAGCTCCTACGAGCAGTACTTC
cdr3_aa: CASNPEIASSYEQYF

d_call: TRBD2
j_call: TRBJ2-7
cdr3_length: 15
v_call: TRBV30
clone_size: -
cdr3_nt: TGTGCCTGGAGTCCGGGAGGGCTCGACCCCCACGAGCAGTACTTC
cdr3_aa: CAWSPGGLDPHEQYF

d_call: TRBD2
j_call: TRBJ2-1
cdr3_length: 15
v_call: TRBV19
clone_size: once
cdr3_nt: TGTGCCAGTAGGAGCGGGAGGGATCTCTACAATGAGCAGTTCTTC
cdr3_aa: CASRSGRDLYNEQFF

d_call: -
j_call: TRBJ1-5
cdr3_length: 16
v_call: TRBV15
clone_size: -
cdr3_nt: TGTGCCACCAGCAGGTCAGGGGAAGGGCCCAATCAGCCCCAGCATTTT
cdr3_aa: CATSRSGEGPNQPQHF

d_call: TRBD2
j_call: TRBJ2-7
cdr3_length: 13
v_call: TRBV25-1
clone_size: once
cdr3_nt: TGTGCCAGCAGTACTAGCGGCCCCTACGAGCAGTACTTC
cdr3_aa: CASSTSGPYEQYF

d_call: TRBD1
j_call: TRBJ1-5
cdr3_length: 15
v_call: TRBV7-2
clone_size: -
cdr3_nt: TGTGCCAGCAGCTTAGCGGCAGGGGGCATTCAGCCCCAGCATTTT
cdr3_aa: CASSLAAGGIQPQHF

d_call: TRBD1
j_call: TRBJ2-3
cdr3_length: 16
v_call: TRBV13
clone_size: -
cdr3_nt: TGTGCCAGCAGCTTAGTCGGACAGGGAGCAGAAGATACGCAGTATTTT
cdr3_aa: CASSLVGQGAEDTQYF

d_call: TRBD2
j_call: TRBJ2-1
cdr3_length: 15
v_call: TRBV5-1
clone_size: -
cdr3_nt: TGCGCCAGCAGCTTGAGTACTAGCGGAAACAATGAGCAGTTCTTC
cdr3_aa: CASSLSTSGNNEQFF

d_call: TRBD2
j_call: TRBJ2-7
cdr3_length: 14
v_call: TRBV27
clone_size: -
cdr3_nt: TGTGCCAGCAGTTTAGCTTCCGGGGGGTACGAGCAGTACTTC
cdr3_aa: CASSLASGGYEQYF

d_call: -
j_call: TRBJ2-7
cdr3_length: 14
v_call: TRBV27
clone_size: -
cdr3_nt: TGTGCCAGCAGTTTATCGATAATAGGCGGAGTAGAGTACTTC
cdr3_aa: CASSLSIIGGVEYF